This TCR beta chain came from a study of CD8+CD57+ T cells in acquired aplastic anemia. According to the study, genomic DNA was the template for TCR beta VDJ and CDR3 profiling. TCRdb re-called the reads through MiXCR, storing one row per CDR3 protein. The table shows some 200,000 distinct CDR3 sequences, with 48% occurring only once. Sequencing was done on patients that had shown CD8+CD57+ cell expansion by flow cytometry. V lost 5 bases and J 1 base, leaving 9 bases between the germline ends. Germline V CDR1 and CDR2: MGHDK, SYGVNS. The CDR3 loop spans 13 amino acids. Sequencing used sorted CD4+, CD8+, or CD8+CD57+ T cells (not recorded which) from PBMCs. The chain carries TRBV25-1 and TRBJ2-7; D is possibly TRBD1 (5 bases). The sequence was collected from a human donor with aplastic anemia. CDR3 sequence: CASSFDRSYEQYF. The CDR3 nucleotides read TGTGCCAGCAGTTTCGACAGATCCTACGAGCAGTACTTC.